This TCR beta chain appears in the sequencing data of a study of CD8+ T cells in alopecia areata. Study context: Among treated patients, severity was scored by affected scalp area percentage. Whole-study results and caveats: Alphabeta T cells residing in normal skin are also sequenced in scalp samples. Since there was just one nonresponder, nobody can yet say how baseline CD8+ expansion ties to response.

This clone came up once. Its antigen is not identified. The authors extracted RNA and reverse transcribed it into cDNA as the sequencing template. Measured with immunoSEQ multiplex PCR; TCRdb has only the in-frame clones, and not every one. Among approximately 200,000 clones listed, 50% to 60% were seen once. Treatment in this sample: oral pan-JAK inhibitor, 5-10 mg twice daily. This CDR3 region has 11 residues. Trimming pared 4 bases from V and 5 bases from J, leaving 8 bases between. Germline V gene lookup returns CDR1 SQVTM and CDR2 ANQGSEA. Material: CD4+ T cells sorted from blood, obtained at week 4, from a patient treated with tofacitinib. The sequence came from a human donor with alopecia areata. The chain couples TRBV29-1 to TRBJ1-2; D remains ambiguous. This CDR3 is CSVVRRYGYTF. Here the CDR3 DNA reads TGCAGCGTTGTTAGGCGGTATGGCTACACCTTC.